This TCR beta chain was identified during a study of response to subunit inactivated influenza vaccine. TCRdb reprocessed the RT-PCR reads via MiXCR and lists one record per CDR3 protein. The sample contains roughly 700,000 distinct CDR3 sequences, approximately 15% of which appear only once. Trimming removed 5 bases at V and 4 bases at J, with 11 bases between. In germline, CDR1 is SNHLY, CDR2 FYNNEI. This CDR3 spans 13 amino acids. This clonotype was observed a handful of times. The TCR originated in a man over 45 who received an inactivated influenza vaccine. This chain connects TRBV2 to TRBJ2-5; TRBD1 is a possible D gene (5 bases). The material was PBMCs from blood, obtained around 15 days before vaccination. The CDR3 DNA is TGTGCCAGCAGTAAGAATAGGGGAGAGACCCAGTACTTC. Translating gives CASSKNRGETQYF.